This T cell receptor (beta chain) was documented in a study of blood T cell repertoires in COVID-19. Study as a whole: Material from acute and convalescent COVID-19 was sourced from the United States, Italy and Spain. T cells, B-cell-depleted T cells, or PBMCs supplied cDNA or gDNA.

Study processing details: Amplification of reference gene primers provided the estimated nucleated cell counts. Sequenced by immunoSEQ multiplex PCR; TCRdb stores in-frame clones only, minus some. The DNA gave D and trimming, while V, J and clone size come from that table. This sample has fewer than 350,000 clones, with roughly nine tenths found just once. CDR3 size: 19 residues. Germline loops: CDR1 SGHRS, CDR2 YFSETQ. J was trimmed by 2 bases and V by 0 bases; bases with no gene match: 7. Enrolled during active infection, Seattle patients were then followed longitudinally. The sequence was obtained from a woman younger than 45 with COVID-19, enrolled during active disease. This chain joins TRBV5-1 and TRBJ2-1; 14 bases match TRBD2. The sample was peripheral blood. CDR3 nucleotides: TGCGCCAGCAGCTTGGGACTAGCGGGGGGGATATTAACCTACAATGAGCAGTTCTTC. Protein sequence: CASSLGLAGGILTYNEQFF.